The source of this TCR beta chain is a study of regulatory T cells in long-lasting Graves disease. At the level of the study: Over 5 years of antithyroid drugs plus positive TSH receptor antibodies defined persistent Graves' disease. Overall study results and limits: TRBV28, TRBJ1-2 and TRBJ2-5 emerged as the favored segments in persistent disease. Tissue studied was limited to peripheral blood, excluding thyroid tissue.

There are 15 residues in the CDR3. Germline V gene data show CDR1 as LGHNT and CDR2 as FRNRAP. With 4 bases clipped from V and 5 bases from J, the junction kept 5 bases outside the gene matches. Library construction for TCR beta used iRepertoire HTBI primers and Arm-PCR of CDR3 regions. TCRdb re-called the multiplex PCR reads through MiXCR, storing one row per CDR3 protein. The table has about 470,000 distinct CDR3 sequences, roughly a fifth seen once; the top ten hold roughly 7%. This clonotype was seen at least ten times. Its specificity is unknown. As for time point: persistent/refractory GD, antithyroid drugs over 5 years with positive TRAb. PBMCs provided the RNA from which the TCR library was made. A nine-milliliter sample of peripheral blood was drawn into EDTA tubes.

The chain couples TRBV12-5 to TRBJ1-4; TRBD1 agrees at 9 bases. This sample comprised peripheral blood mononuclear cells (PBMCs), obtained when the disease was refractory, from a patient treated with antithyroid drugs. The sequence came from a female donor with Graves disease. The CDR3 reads CASGSPTGGNEKLFF. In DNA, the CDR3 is TGTGCTAGTGGTTCCCCGACAGGGGGGAATGAAAAACTGTTTTTT.